Listed here are 18 T cell receptor beta chains from one sample, sequenced in a study of T cells in localized non-small cell lung cancer. Here immunoSEQ multiplex PCR was the method, and the copy in TCRdb shows in-frame clones only, minus some. The sample holds 70,000 or so clones, roughly 80% seen once. The sample in question was peripheral blood, obtained before any cancer treatment. These receptors were obtained from a female donor older than 55 with stage I lung adenocarcinoma.

The chain uses TRBV28 and TRBJ2-1; 7 bases agree with TRBD2. The CDR3 is 14 residues long. The germline CDR1 and CDR2 sequences are MDHEN and SYDVKM. V dropped 4 bases and J dropped 6; count of bases not matched to a gene: 6. CDR3 region: CASSSAGVSNEQFF. The CDR3 DNA reads TGTGCCAGCAGTTCGGCGGGAGTTTCCAATGAGCAGTTCTTC.

The rearrangement joins TRBV5-1 to TRBJ2-7; tentatively, D is TRBD2 (6 bases). The V gene lost 1 base and the J gene lost 7 bases, with 15 bases spanning the gap. The CDR3 is 14 amino acids. Germline loops: CDR1 SGHRS, CDR2 YFSETQ. DNA for the CDR3: TGCGCCAGCAGCTTGATGTTTAGGGCGGGGGAGCAGTACTTC. Protein product: CASSLMFRAGEQYF.

The CDR3 region is CAISEGDYGYTF. In DNA, the CDR3 is TGTGCCATCAGTGAAGGGGACTATGGCTACACCTTC. The rearrangement links TRBV10-3 to TRBJ1-2; tentative D call: TRBD1 (5 bases). V lost 3 bases and J 3 bases, leaving 5 bases between the germline ends. From germline, CDR1 is ENHRY and CDR2 SYGVKD. The length of the CDR3 is 12 residues.

This clone was seen only a few times. The V gene is TRBV11-2, the J gene TRBJ2-2, with D possibly TRBD2 on 5 matching bases. V was trimmed by 1 base and J by 0 bases, leaving 9 bases between them. The CDR3 is 16 residues long. Germline V lookup: CDR1 SGHAT, CDR2 FQNNGV. The CDR3 region has the DNA TGTGCCAGCAGCTTAGGACTTAGCGCGAACACCGGGGAGCTGTTTTTT. The encoded protein is CASSLGLSANTGELFF. The whole variable domain, filled in from reference TRBV11-2 and TRBJ2-2, reads EAGVAQSPRYKIIEKRQSVAFWCNPISGHATLYWYQQILGQGPKLLIQFQNNGVVDDSQLPKDRFSAERLKGVDSTLKIQPAKLEDSAVYLCASSLGLSANTGELFFGEGSRLTVL.

The J gene is TRBJ2-3, the V gene TRBV4-2, with D possibly matching TRBD2 (6 bases). From germline, CDR1 is LGHNA and CDR2 YNFKEQ. V dropped 1 base and J dropped 4 bases, with 15 bases sitting between them. This CDR3 region has 16 residues. The CDR3 nucleotides read TGTGCCAGCAGCCAAGGCGGCGGGACGTACTCAGATACGCAGTATTTT. Its protein is CASSQGGGTYSDTQYF.

J is TRBJ1-3 and V is TRBV7-3, with D hard to call. Germline CDR1 and CDR2: SGHTA and FQGTGA. The CDR3 consists of 15 residues. Trimming stripped 1 base from V and 2 bases from J, with 9 bases between. CDR3 DNA sequence: TGTGCCAGCAGCTTAATGGGGAGTCCTGGAAACACCATATATTTT. Translation gives CASSLMGSPGNTIYF.

This sequence joins TRBV4-2 and TRBJ2-7, with D hard to call. Looked up from germline, CDR1 is LGHNA and CDR2 is YNFKEQ. Trimming took off 0 bases at V and 6 bases at J, with 18 bases between the two ends. The CDR3 runs to 16 residues. The CDR3 bases are TGTGCCAGCAGCCAAGAAGTTGGACCCGCCGCGGTCGAGCAGTACTTC. Translating it yields CASSQEVGPAAVEQYF.

The rearrangement uses TRBV4-2 and TRBJ2-3, with TRBD2 matching 9 bases. Per germline, CDR1 LGHNA and CDR2 YNFKEQ. Trimming cost V 4 bases and J 3 bases; bases outside gene matches: 5. The CDR3 is made up of 15 amino acids. CDR3 in amino acids: CASSPVAGETDTQYF. The CDR3 region has the DNA TGTGCCAGCAGCCCCGTAGCGGGAGAGACAGATACGCAGTATTTT.

The J gene is TRBJ2-5, the V gene TRBV5-1; D perhaps matches TRBD1 (6 bases). The CDR3 covers 13 residues. Germline values: CDR1 SGHRS, CDR2 YFSETQ. Trimming removed 4 bases from V and 3 bases from J, with 10 bases in between. Here the CDR3 reads CASSRTDKETQYF. CDR3 DNA: TGCGCCAGCAGCCGGACAGATAAAGAGACCCAGTACTTC.

This clone was detected once. The V call is TRBV6-1, the J call TRBJ2-1, with D perhaps being TRBD1 or TRBD2 (5 bases each). The CDR3 has 13 residues. Germline V gives CDR1 MNHNS, CDR2 SASEGT. Between the trimmed V and J ends, which lost 2 bases and 8 bases, there was a span of 10 bases. In DNA form, the CDR3 reads TGTGCCAGCAGTGAACGAGGGGTGTATGAGCAGTTCTTC. The encoded protein is CASSERGVYEQFF.

For this clone: At one boundary the junction diverges from the germline segment, which might be a read error. V and J are TRBV9 and TRBJ2-4; TRBD2 matches at 7 bases. The length of the CDR3 is 14 residues. The germline V gene has CDR1 SGDLS and CDR2 YYNGEE. In nucleotides, the CDR3 is TGTGCCAGCAGCGTAGGACTAGCCGAAAACATTCAGTACTTC. Translating gives CASSVGLAENIQYF.

This rearrangement joins TRBV29-1 to TRBJ1-4; D may be TRBD1 (5 bases). CDR3 size: 12 residues. V lost 5 bases, J lost 6 bases, and 10 bases lay in between. The germline CDR1 and CDR2 sequences are SQVTM and ANQGSEA. The CDR3 loop reads CSVTGVDEKLFF. In DNA form, the CDR3 reads TGCAGCGTTACGGGGGTGGATGAAAAACTGTTTTTT.

V gene TRBV7-9 combines with J gene TRBJ1-2, with 7 nucleotides matching TRBD1. The ends lost 5 bases at V and 5 bases at J; junction bases unmatched: 11. The CDR3 contains 15 residues. From germline, CDR1 is SEHNR and CDR2 FQNEAQ (reference sequence). Here the CDR3 reads CASSATGTELYGYTF. The CDR3 nucleotides are TGTGCCAGCAGCGCGACCGGGACAGAGCTATATGGCTACACCTTC.

The chain couples TRBV5-4 to TRBJ2-2, with D maybe TRBD2 (6 bases). V was pared by 0 bases and J by 2 bases, with 11 bases between. The CDR3 runs to 16 residues. In germline, CDR1 is SGHNT, CDR2 YYREEE (reference sequence). The CDR3 loop is CASSLARGTNTGELFF. DNA for the CDR3: TGTGCCAGCAGCTTGGCCCGGGGGACTAACACCGGGGAGCTGTTTTTT.

This clone was picked up a small number of times. V is TRBV5-4 and J is TRBJ2-5; TRBD1 matches at 8 bases. Trimming removed 5 bases from V and 3 bases from J; junction bases left unmatched: 6. The CDR3 is 14 amino acids. Germline CDR1 SGHNT, CDR2 YYREEE (reference sequence). The CDR3 sequence is CASREQDREETQYF. The DNA for the CDR3 is TGTGCCAGCAGAGAACAGGACAGGGAAGAGACCCAGTACTTC.

V is TRBV15 and J is TRBJ2-3, with a possible D match to TRBD2 (6 bases). CDR3 length: 13 residues. Trimming removed 0 bases from V and 9 bases from J, with 10 bases in between. CDR1 is LNHNV and CDR2 is YYDKDF in the germline V gene (reference sequence). Here the CDR3 reads CATSRDPSETQYF. CDR3 nucleotide sequence: TGTGCCACCAGCAGAGATCCTAGCGAGACGCAGTATTTT.

The rearrangement uses TRBV7-8 and TRBJ1-6; D remains unclear. CDR1 and CDR2 from the germline V gene are SGHVS and FQNEAQ. Trimming removed 5 bases at V and 6 bases at J, with 23 bases between. CDR3 length: 18 residues. CDR3 sequence: CASSLLPGKQILNSPLHF. The CDR3 DNA follows: TGTGCCAGCAGCCTCCTCCCGGGGAAACAAATACTTAATTCACCCCTCCACTTT. The full variable domain, in which reference TRBV7-8 and TRBJ1-6 provide the parts outside the CDR3, is GAGVSQSPRYKVAKRGQDVALRCDPISGHVSLFWYQQALGQGPEFLTYFQNEAQLDKSGLPSDRFFAERPEGSVSTLKIQRTQQEDSAVYLCASSLLPGKQILNSPLHFGNGTRLTVT.

The chain uses TRBV6-4 and TRBJ1-6; 10 nucleotides match TRBD1. The CDR3 consists of 15 residues. V gave up 6 bases and J gave up 6 bases; unmatched junction bases: 5. Germline V gives CDR1 MRHNA, CDR2 SNTAGT. The CDR3 is CASSLRDRGNSPLHF. CDR3 sequence (DNA): TGTGCCAGCAGCCTCCGGGACAGGGGTAATTCACCCCTCCACTTT.